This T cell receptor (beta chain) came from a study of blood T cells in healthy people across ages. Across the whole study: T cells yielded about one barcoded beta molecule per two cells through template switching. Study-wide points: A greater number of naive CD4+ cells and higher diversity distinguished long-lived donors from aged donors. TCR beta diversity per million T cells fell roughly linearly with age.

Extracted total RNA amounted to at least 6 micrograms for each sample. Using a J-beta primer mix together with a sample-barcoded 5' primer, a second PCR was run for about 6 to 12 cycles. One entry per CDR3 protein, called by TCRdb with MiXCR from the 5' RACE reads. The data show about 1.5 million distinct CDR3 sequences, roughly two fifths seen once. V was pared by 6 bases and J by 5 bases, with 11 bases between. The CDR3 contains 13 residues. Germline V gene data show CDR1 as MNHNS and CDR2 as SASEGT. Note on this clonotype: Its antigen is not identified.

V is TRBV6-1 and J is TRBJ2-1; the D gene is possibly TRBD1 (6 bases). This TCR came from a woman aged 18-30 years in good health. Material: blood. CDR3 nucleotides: TGTGCCAGCAGGACAGGTGGCCACAATGAGCAGTTCTTC. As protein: CASRTGGHNEQFF.